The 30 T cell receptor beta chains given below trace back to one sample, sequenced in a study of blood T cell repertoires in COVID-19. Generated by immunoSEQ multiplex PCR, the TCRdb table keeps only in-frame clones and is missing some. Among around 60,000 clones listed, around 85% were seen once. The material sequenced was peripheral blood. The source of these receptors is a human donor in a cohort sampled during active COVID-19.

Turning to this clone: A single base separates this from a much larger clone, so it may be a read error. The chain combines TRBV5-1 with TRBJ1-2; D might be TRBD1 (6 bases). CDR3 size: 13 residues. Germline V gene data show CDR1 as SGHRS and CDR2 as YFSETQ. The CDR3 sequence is CANSPDTGYGYTF. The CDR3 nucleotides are TGCGCCAACAGCCCCGATACAGGGTACGGCTACACCTTC. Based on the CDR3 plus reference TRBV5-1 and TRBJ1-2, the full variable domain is KAGVTQTPRYLIKTRGQQVTLSCSPISGHRSVSWYQQTPGQGLQFLFEYFSETQRNKGNFPGRFSGRQFSNSRSEMNVSTLELGDSALYLCANSPDTGYGYTFGSGTRLTVV.

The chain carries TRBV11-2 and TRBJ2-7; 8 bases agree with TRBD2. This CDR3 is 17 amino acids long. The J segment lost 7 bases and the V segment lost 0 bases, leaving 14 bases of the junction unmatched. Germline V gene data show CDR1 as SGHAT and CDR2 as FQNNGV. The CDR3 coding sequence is TGTGCCAGCAGCTTAGATCCTTTCGGGGGGGCAGGTCGAGAGCAGTACTTC. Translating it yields CASSLDPFGGAGREQYF.

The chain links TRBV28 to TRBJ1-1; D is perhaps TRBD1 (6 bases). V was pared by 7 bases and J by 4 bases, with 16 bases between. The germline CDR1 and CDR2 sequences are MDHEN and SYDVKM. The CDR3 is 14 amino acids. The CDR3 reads CASIPGGAGTEAFF. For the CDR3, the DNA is TGTGCCAGCATCCCGGGGGGCGCCGGCACTGAAGCTTTCTTT.

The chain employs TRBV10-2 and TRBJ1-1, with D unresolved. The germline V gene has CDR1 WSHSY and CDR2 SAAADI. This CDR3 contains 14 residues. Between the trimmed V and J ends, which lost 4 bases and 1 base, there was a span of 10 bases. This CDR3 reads CASSVVSGNTEAFF. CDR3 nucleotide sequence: TGCGCCAGCAGTGTGGTTTCGGGGAACACTGAAGCTTTCTTT.

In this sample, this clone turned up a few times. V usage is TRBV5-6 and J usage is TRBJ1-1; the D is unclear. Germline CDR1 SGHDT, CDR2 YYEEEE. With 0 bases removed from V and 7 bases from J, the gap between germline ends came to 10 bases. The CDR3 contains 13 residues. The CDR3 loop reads CASSLDRRVEAFF. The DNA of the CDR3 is TGTGCCAGCAGCTTGGACCGGAGAGTTGAAGCTTTCTTT.

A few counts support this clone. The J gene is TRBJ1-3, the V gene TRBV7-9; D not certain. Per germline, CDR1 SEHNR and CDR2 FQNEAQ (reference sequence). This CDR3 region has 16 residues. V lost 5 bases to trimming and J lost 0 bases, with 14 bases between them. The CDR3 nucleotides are TGTGCCAGCAGCCGCGGGCGCGATTCCTCTGGAAACACCATATATTTT. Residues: CASSRGRDSSGNTIYF. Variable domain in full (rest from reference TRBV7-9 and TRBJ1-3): DTGVSQNPRHKITKRGQNVTFRCDPISEHNRLYWYRQTLGQGPEFLTYFQNEAQLEKSRLLSDRFSAERPKGSFSTLEIQRTEQGDSAMYLCASSRGRDSSGNTIYFGEGSWLTVV.

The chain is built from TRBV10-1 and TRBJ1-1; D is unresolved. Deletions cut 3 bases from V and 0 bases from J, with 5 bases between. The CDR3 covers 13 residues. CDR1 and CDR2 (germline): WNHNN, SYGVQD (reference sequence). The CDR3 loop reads CASSDQLNTEAFF. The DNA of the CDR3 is TGCGCCAGCAGTGACCAGTTGAACACTGAAGCTTTCTTT.

CDR3 sequence reads: CASSLARAAFEQYF. CDR3 sequence (DNA): TGTGCCAGCAGCTTAGCAAGAGCGGCCTTCGAGCAGTACTTC. The chain employs TRBV7-9 and TRBJ2-7, with D possibly being TRBD2 (5 bases). Germline CDR1 is SEHNR and CDR2 is FQNEAQ (reference sequence). Trimming took off 0 bases at V and 6 bases at J, with 12 bases between the two ends. The CDR3 contains 14 residues.

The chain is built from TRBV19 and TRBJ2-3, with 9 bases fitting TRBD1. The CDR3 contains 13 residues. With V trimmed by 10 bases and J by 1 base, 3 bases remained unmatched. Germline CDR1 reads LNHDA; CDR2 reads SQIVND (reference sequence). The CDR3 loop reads CATRQGGTDTQYF. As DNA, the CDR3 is TGTGCCACCCGACAGGGGGGCACAGATACGCAGTATTTT. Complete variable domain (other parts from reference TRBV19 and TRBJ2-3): DGGITQSPKYLFRKEGQNVTLSCEQNLNHDAMYWYRQDPGQGLRLIYYSQIVNDFQKGDIAEGYSVSREKKESFPLTVTSAQKNPTAFYLCATRQGGTDTQYFGPGTRLTVL.

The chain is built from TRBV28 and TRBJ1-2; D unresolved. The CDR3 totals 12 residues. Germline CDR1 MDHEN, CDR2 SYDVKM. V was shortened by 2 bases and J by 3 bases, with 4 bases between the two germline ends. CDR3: CASSLGHYGYTF. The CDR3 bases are TGTGCCAGCAGTTTAGGCCACTATGGCTACACCTTC.

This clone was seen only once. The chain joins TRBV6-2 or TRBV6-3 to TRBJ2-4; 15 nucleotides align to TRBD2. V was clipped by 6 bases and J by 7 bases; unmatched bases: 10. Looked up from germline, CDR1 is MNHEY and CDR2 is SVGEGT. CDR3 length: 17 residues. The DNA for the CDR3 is TGTGCCAGCAGCCCTGGACTAGCGGGAGGGCCTCGTAACATTCAGTACTTC. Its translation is CASSPGLAGGPRNIQYF.

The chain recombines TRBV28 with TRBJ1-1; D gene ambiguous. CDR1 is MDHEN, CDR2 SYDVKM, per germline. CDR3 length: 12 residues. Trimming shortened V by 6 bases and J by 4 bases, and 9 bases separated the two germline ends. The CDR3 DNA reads TGTGCCAGCAGCCTGGCCCGCACTGAAGCTTTCTTT. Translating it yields CASSLARTEAFF.

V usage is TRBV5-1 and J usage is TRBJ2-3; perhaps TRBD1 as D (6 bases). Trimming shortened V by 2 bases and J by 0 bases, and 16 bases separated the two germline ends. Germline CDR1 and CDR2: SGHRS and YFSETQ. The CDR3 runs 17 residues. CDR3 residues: CASSFSQGLASTDTQYF. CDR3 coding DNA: TGCGCCAGCAGCTTTTCACAGGGCCTTGCTAGCACAGATACGCAGTATTTT.

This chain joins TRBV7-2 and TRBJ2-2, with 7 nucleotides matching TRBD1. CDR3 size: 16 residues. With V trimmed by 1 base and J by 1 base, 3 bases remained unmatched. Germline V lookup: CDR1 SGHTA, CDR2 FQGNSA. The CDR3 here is CASSLGRTGNTGELFF. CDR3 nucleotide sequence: TGTGCCAGCAGCTTAGGCCGGACAGGGAACACCGGGGAGCTGTTTTTT.

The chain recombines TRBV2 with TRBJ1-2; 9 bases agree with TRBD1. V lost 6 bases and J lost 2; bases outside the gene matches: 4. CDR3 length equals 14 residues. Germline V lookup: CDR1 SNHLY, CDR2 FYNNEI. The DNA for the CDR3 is TGTGCCAGCAGCTATGGACAGGGGAACTATGGCTACACCTTC. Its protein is CASSYGQGNYGYTF. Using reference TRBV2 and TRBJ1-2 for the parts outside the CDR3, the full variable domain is EPEVTQTPSHQVTQMGQEVILRCVPISNHLYFYWYRQILGQKVEFLVSFYNNEISEKSEIFDDQFSVERPDGSNFTLKIRSTKLEDSAMYFCASSYGQGNYGYTFGSGTRLTVV.

CDR3 in amino acids: CASSLTGFTDTQYF. DNA for the CDR3: TGCGCCAGCAGCCTGACAGGGTTTACGGATACGCAGTATTTT. The J gene is TRBJ2-3, the V gene TRBV5-1; 7 bases are shared with TRBD1. The CDR3 runs 14 residues. J was trimmed by 6 bases and V by 4 bases; bases with no gene match: 8. CDR1 and CDR2 from the germline V gene are SGHRS and YFSETQ.

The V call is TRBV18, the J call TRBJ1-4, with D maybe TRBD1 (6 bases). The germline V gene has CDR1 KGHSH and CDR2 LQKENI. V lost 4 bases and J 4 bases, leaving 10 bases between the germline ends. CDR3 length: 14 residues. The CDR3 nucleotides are TGTGCCAGCTCACGGGACAATCATAATGAAAAACTGTTTTTT. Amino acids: CASSRDNHNEKLFF.

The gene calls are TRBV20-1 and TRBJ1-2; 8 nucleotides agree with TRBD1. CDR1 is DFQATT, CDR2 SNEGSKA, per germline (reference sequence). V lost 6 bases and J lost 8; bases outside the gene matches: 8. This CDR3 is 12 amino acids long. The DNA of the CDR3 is TGCAGTGCCAGTGAACAGGGGGTAGGCTACACCTTC. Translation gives CSASEQGVGYTF.

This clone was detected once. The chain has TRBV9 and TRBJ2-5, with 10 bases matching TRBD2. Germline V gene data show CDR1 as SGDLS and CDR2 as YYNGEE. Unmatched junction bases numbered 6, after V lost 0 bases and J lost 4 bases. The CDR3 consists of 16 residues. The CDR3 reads CASSVGLAGAGETQYF. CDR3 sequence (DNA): TGTGCCAGCAGCGTAGGGCTAGCGGGAGCGGGAGAGACCCAGTACTTC.

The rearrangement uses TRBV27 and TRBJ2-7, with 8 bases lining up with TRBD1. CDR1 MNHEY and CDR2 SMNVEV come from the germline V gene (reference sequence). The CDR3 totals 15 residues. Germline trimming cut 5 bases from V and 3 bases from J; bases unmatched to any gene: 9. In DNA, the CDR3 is TGTGCCAGCAGTCCTCCGGACAGGGTAGGCTACGAGCAGTACTTC. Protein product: CASSPPDRVGYEQYF.

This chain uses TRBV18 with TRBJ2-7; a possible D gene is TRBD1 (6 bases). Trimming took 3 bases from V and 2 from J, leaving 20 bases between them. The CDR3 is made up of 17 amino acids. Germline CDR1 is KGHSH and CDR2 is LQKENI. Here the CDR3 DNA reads TGTGCCAGCTCACCTGGGCCAGGGACAAGGTACCCCTACGAGCAGTACTTC. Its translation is CASSPGPGTRYPYEQYF. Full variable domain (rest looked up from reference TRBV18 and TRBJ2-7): NAGVMQNPRHLVRRRGQEARLRCSPMKGHSHVYWYRQLPEEGLKFMVYLQKENIIDESGMPKERFSAEFPKEGPSILRIQQVVRGDSAAYFCASSPGPGTRYPYEQYFGPGTRLTVT.

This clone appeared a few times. CDR3 DNA sequence: TGTGCCAGCAGCCCCGCCCACAGACAGGGACATAGAGAAGCTTTCTTT. The encoded protein is CASSPAHRQGHREAFF. The rearrangement links TRBV27 to TRBJ1-1, with TRBD1 identical over 7 bases. The germline gives CDR1 MNHEY, CDR2 SMNVEV (reference sequence). CDR3 length equals 16 residues. Trimming at V came to 6 bases and at J to 8 bases, leaving 18 bases not matched to a gene.

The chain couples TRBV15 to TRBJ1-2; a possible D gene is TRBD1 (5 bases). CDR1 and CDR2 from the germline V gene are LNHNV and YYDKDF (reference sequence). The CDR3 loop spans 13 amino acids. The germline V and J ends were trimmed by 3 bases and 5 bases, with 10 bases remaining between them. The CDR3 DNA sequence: TGTGCCACCAGCAGGGGAAAGGGGTATGGCTACACCTTC. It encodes CATSRGKGYGYTF.

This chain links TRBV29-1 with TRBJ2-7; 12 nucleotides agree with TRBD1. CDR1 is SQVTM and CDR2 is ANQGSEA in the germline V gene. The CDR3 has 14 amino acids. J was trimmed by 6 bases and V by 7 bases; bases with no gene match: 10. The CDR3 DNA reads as TGCAGCGGAAGACCGGGACAGGGGGCTGTCGAGCAGTACTTC. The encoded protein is CSGRPGQGAVEQYF.

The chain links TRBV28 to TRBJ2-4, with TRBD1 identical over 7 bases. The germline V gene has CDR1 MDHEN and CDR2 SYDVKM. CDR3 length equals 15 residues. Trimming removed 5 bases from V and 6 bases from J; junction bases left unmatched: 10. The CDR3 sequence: CASSNLPGQPNIQYF. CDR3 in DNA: TGTGCCAGCAGTAACTTACCGGGACAGCCAAACATTCAGTACTTC.

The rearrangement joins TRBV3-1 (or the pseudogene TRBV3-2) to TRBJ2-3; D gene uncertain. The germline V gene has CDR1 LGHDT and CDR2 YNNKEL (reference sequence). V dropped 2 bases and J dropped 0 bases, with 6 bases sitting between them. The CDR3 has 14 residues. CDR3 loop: CASSQPSSTDTQYF. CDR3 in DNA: TGTGCCAGCAGCCAACCCTCTAGCACAGATACGCAGTATTTT.

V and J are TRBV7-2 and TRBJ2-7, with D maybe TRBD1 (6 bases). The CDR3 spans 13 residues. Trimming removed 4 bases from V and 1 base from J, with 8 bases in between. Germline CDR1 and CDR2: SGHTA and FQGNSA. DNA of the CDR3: TGTGCCAGCAGCTGGACAGAATCCTACGAGCAGTACTTC. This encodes CASSWTESYEQYF.

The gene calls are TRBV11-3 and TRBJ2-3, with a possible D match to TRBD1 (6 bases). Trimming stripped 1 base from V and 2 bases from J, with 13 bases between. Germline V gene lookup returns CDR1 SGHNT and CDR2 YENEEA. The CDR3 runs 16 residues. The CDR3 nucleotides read TGTGCCAGCAGCTTAGTCCGGACAGTCGCCACAGATACGCAGTATTTT. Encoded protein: CASSLVRTVATDTQYF.

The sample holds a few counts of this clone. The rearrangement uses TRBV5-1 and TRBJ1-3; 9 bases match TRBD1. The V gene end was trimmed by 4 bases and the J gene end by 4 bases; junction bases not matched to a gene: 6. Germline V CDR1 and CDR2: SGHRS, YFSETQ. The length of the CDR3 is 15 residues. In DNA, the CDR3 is TGCGCCAGCAGCGGGACAGGGCGCGGAGGAAACACCATATATTTT. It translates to CASSGTGRGGNTIYF.

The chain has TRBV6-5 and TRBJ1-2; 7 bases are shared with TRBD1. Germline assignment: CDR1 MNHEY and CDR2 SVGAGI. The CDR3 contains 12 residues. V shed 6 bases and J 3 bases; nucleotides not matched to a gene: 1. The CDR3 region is CASRTGDYGYTF. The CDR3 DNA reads TGTGCCAGCAGAACAGGGGACTATGGCTACACCTTC.